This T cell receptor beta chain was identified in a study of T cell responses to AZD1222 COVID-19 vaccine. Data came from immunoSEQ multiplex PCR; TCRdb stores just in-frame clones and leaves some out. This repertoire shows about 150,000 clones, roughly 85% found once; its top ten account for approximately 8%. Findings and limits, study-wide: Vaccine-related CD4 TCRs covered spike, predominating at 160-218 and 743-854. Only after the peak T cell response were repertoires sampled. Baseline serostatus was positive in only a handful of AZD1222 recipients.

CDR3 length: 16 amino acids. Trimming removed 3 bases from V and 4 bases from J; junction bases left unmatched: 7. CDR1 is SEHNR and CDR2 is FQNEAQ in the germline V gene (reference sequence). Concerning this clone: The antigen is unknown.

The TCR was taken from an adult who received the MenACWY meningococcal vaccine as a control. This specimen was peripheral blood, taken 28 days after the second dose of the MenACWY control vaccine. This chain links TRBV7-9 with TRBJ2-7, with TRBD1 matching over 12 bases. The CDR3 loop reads CASSLIGTGGRYEQYF. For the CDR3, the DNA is TGTGCCAGCAGCTTGATAGGGACAGGGGGCAGGTACGAGCAGTACTTC.